The 8 T cell receptor beta chains in this list originate from one sample, sequenced in a study of PD-L1 blockade in urothelial cancer. TCRdb's copy holds only in-frame clones and misses some; the assay was immunoSEQ multiplex PCR. This sample has over 65,000 clones, with approximately 81% found just once. The sample in question was PBMCs, obtained around atezolizumab (anti-PD-L1) treatment. These receptors were obtained from a man in his sixties or seventies with urothelial cancer.

This clone was counted between two and nine times. V usage is TRBV28 and J usage is TRBJ1-2; 9 bases match TRBD1. The CDR3 sequence is 15 residues long. CDR1 and CDR2 from the germline V gene are MDHEN and SYDVKM. With 5 bases clipped from V and 7 bases from J, the junction kept 11 bases outside the gene matches. The CDR3 coding sequence is TGTGCCAGCAGTGCCCCGCCGGGACAGGGAAGTGGCTACACCTTC. Its protein product is CASSAPPGQGSGYTF.

The chain couples TRBV4-1 to TRBJ2-1; TRBD1 agrees at 8 bases. The junction had 10 bases not matched to a gene; V was cut back by 2 bases and J by 7 bases. The germline gives CDR1 MGHRA, CDR2 YSYEKL. The CDR3 extends over 16 amino acids. The CDR3 region has the DNA TGCGCCAGCAGCCAAAGGGGGACAGGAAGGGTGAATGAGCAGTTCTTC. It encodes CASSQRGTGRVNEQFF.

This chain uses TRBV28 with TRBJ2-3; 11 bases are a match to TRBD2. Unmatched junction bases numbered 6, after V lost 5 bases and J lost 2 bases. Per germline, CDR1 MDHEN and CDR2 SYDVKM. The CDR3 covers 16 residues. CDR3 sequence: CASSKGLAETTDTQYF. CDR3 bases: TGTGCCAGCAGTAAGGGACTAGCGGAGACCACAGATACGCAGTATTTT.

The gene calls are TRBV27 and TRBJ1-1; 7 bases match TRBD1. V shed 0 bases and J 11 bases; nucleotides not matched to a gene: 9. The CDR3 consists of 14 residues. Germline V gene lookup returns CDR1 MNHEY and CDR2 SMNVEV (reference sequence). CDR3 residues: CASSLSRQGTTAFF. In nucleotides, the CDR3 is TGTGCCAGCAGTTTATCCCGACAGGGCACCACGGCTTTCTTT.

This sequence joins TRBV7-8 and TRBJ2-7; D gene uncertain. Between the trimmed V and J ends, which lost 3 bases and 5 bases, there was a span of 5 bases. This CDR3 comprises 11 residues. Germline V gives CDR1 SGHVS, CDR2 FQNEAQ. The CDR3 bases are TGTGCCAGCAGCTTTGGCAACGAGCAGTACTTC. Protein sequence: CASSFGNEQYF.

The rearrangement links TRBV29-1 to TRBJ2-5; TRBD1 matches at 7 bases. Near its end, the DNA agrees better with TRBJ2-7, so the J call may be wrong. Germline V lookup: CDR1 SQVTM, CDR2 ANQGSEA. This CDR3 comprises 14 residues. In nucleotides, the CDR3 is TGCAGCGTCGACCCGACAGGGAACAGCTACGAGCAGTACTTC. This codes for CSVDPTGNSYEQYF.

The V and J genes are TRBV11-2 and TRBJ2-5, with D possibly TRBD1 on 5 matching bases. The CDR3 is 11 residues long. The germline gives CDR1 SGHAT, CDR2 FQNNGV. Trimming left V 5 bases short and J 10 bases short, with 11 bases between. This CDR3 reads CASSGDRIQYF. The CDR3 DNA reads TGTGCCAGCAGCGGTGACAGAATCCAGTACTTC.

This clone was detected only once. V and J are TRBV5-1 and TRBJ2-3; 9 bases line up with TRBD2. CDR1 is SGHRS, CDR2 YFSETQ, per germline. The CDR3 spans 15 residues. With V trimmed by 6 bases and J by 4 bases, 9 bases remained unmatched. The CDR3 sequence: CASKGAGGPSDTQYF. CDR3 nucleotides: TGCGCCAGCAAGGGGGCGGGAGGGCCCTCAGATACGCAGTATTTT.